These T cell receptor beta chains were read from a single sample in a study of Ad26.COV2.S vaccination and SARS-CoV-2 variants. Sequencing used immunoSEQ multiplex PCR; TCRdb keeps in-frame clones, though not all of them. Of over 400,000 clones listed, about nine tenths are singletons. The sequencing here drew on peripheral blood, taken in a trial of Ad26.COV2.S vaccine versus placebo. These receptors were taken from a person between 18 and 59 years old who received the Ad26.COV2.S COVID-19 vaccine or a placebo. Each CDR3 is given with its conserved first and last residue.

v_call cdr3_aa
TRBV7-9 CASSALTSGIYTGELFF
TRBV27 CASSPTVRLPNTGELFF
TRBV5-4 CASSTYQETQYF
TRBV7-2 CASSLGGQGNQAFF
TRBV6-1 CASSEWYEQYF
TRBV3-1/TRBV3-2 CASSQSYTEAFF
TRBV4-3 CASSQDFAGGATSVLYNEQFF
TRBV7-9 CASSPIGLWAFF
TRBV5-1 CASSLGIRTQETQYF
TRBV6-6 CANREQSTDTQYF
TRBV7-2 CASSPGGNTDTQYF
TRBV18 CASSVTGFGSGANVLTF
TRBV10-1 CASSPSGGGQFF
TRBV18 CASSPLGKVAGNIQYF
TRBV6-5 CASRTGTGVSYEQYF
TRBV5-8 CASSFSQGVLSNTEAFF
TRBV19 CASSSWENQPQHF
TRBV7-8 CASSLNSYNSPLHF
TRBV6-5 CASSYSRHRGTGELFF
TRBV30 CAWSVPSIGNQPQHF
TRBV5-3 CARSQRRTEAFF
TRBV5-1 CASSSPPGRGRPSEQYF
TRBV13 CASGGQEPLKTQYF
TRBV19 CASSYRLLAGSTDTQYF
TRBV27 CASSQIPAGEITDTQYF
TRBV6-5 CASSRTGRSDTQYF